This T cell receptor beta chain derives from a study of tumor-infiltrating lymphocytes in primary liver carcinoma. Study details: Every patient in the cohort had a primary liver carcinoma. That carcinoma was treated by surgical resection. Maximum tumor diameters ranged from roughly 4 to 10 cm, stage T1-T3 N0M0.

Reverse transcription of about 0.5 ug total RNA with a constant-region primer produced TCR beta cDNA. Nested multiplex PCR, run for three rounds with slightly modified ARM-PCR, yielded TCR beta libraries. TCRdb re-called the multiplex PCR reads with MiXCR, one entry per CDR3 protein. The data show about 350,000 distinct CDR3 sequences, with 65% seen just once and 5.5% to 7% held by the top ten. This clonotype was detected only a few times. Blood RNA was derived from unsorted whole blood, and germline DNA was extracted too. Sequencing used peripheral blood. The receptor was derived from a man aged 35 to 55 with primary liver carcinoma and hepatitis B virus infection.

The CDR3 sequence: CASSSEKGPSRGIQYF. The CDR3 DNA sequence: TGTGCCAGCAGCTCGGAAAAGGGACCGTCACGCGGCATTCAGTACTTC. V gene TRBV5-4 combines with J gene TRBJ2-4; D is possibly TRBD1 or TRBD2 (5 bases each). Germline V lookup: CDR1 SGHNT, CDR2 YYREEE (reference sequence). The V and J ends lost 3 bases and 9 bases respectively, with 22 bases between them. The CDR3 is 16 amino acids.